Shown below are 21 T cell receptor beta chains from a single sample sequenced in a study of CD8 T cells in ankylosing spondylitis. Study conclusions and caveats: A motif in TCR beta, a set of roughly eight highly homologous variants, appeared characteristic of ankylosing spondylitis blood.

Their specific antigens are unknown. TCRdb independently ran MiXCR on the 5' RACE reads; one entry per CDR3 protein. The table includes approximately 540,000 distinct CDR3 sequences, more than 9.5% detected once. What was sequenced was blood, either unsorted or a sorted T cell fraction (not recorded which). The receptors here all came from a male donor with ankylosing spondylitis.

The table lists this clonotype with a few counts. The CDR3 reads CASSLSRQLGTDTQYF. The CDR3, as DNA: TGTGCCAGCAGCTTAAGTCGGCAATTAGGCACAGATACGCAGTATTTT. This rearrangement joins TRBV5-5 to TRBJ2-3; D uncertain. Germline CDR1 SGHKS, CDR2 YYEKEE (reference sequence). This CDR3 spans 16 amino acids. The V and J ends lost 2 bases and 1 base respectively, with 14 bases between them.

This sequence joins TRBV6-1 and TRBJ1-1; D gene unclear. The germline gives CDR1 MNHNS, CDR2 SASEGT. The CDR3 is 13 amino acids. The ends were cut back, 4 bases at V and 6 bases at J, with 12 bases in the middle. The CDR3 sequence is CASSVDPEAEAFF. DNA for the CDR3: TGTGCCAGCAGTGTAGATCCGGAGGCTGAAGCTTTCTTT.

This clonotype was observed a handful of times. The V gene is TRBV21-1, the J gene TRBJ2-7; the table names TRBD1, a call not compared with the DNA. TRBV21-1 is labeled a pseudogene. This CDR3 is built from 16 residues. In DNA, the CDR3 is TGTGCCAGCAGCAAAAGAAGGAGCGCCCATTGGTGGGAGCAGTACGTC. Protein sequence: CASSKRRSAHWWEQYV.

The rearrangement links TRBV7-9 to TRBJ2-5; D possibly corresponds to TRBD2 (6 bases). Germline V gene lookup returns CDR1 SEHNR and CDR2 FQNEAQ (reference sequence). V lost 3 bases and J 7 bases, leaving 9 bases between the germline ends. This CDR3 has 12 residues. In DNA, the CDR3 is TGTGCCAGCAGCTTCGGGGGTGCGACCCAGTACTTC. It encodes CASSFGGATQYF.

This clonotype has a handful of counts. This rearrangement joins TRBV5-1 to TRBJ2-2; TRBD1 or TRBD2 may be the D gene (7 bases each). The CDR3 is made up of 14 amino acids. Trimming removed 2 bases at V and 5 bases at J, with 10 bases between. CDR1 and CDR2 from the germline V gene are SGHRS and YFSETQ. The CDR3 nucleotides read TGCGCCAGCAGCTTCCAGGGGGGGACCGGGGAGCTGTTTTTT. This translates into CASSFQGGTGELFF.

CDR3 nucleotides: TGTGCCACCGGCAGGCTTAGCAATCAGCCCCAGCATTTT. Translation: CATGRLSNQPQHF. The chain employs TRBV12-3 or TRBV12-4 and TRBJ1-5; no firm D call. The CDR3 runs to 13 residues. Trimming stripped 10 bases from V and 0 bases from J, with 10 bases between.

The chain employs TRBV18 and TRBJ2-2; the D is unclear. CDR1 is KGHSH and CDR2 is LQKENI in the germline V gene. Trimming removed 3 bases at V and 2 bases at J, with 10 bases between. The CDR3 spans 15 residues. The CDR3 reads CASSPITRNTGELFF. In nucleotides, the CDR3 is TGTGCCAGCTCACCTATTACACGTAACACCGGGGAGCTGTTTTTT.

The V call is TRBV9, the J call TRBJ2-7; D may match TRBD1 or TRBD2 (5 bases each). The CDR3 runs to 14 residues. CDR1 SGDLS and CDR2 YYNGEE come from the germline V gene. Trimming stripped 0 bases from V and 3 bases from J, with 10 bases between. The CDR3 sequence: CASSVGGRNYEQYF. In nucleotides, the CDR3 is TGTGCCAGCAGCGTAGGGGGACGGAACTACGAGCAGTACTTC. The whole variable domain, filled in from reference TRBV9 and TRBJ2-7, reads DSGVTQTPKHLITATGQRVTLRCSPRSGDLSVYWYQQSLDQGLQFLIQYYNGEERAKGNILERFSAQQFPDLHSELNLSSLELGDSALYFCASSVGGRNYEQYFGPGTRLTVT.

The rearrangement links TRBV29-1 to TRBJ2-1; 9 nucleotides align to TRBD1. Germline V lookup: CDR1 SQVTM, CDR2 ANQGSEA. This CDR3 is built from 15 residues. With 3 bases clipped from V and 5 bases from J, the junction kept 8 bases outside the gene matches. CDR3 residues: CSVDGGTGRDNEQFF. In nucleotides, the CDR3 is TGCAGCGTTGACGGGGGGACAGGGAGGGACAATGAGCAGTTCTTC.

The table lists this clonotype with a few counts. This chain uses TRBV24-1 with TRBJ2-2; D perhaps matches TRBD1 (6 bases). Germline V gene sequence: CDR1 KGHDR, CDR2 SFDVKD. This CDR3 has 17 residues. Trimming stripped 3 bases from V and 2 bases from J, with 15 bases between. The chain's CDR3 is CATSDPLPTGNTGELFF. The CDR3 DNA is TGTGCCACCAGTGATCCACTTCCGACAGGTAACACCGGGGAGCTGTTTTTT.

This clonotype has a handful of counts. In nucleotides, the CDR3 is TGCAGTGCTCAACCAGGGGCTGGGGCCAACGTCCTGACTTTC. As protein: CSAQPGAGANVLTF. The chain has TRBV20-1 and TRBJ2-6, with TRBD1 as a possible D gene (6 bases). V lost 5 bases and J lost 2, with 10 bases in between. Germline lookup yields CDR1 DFQATT and CDR2 SNEGSKA (reference sequence). This CDR3 contains 14 residues.

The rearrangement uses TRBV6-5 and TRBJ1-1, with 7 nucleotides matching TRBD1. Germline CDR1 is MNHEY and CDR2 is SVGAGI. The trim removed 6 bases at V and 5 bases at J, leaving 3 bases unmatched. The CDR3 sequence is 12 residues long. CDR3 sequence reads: CASRGQATEAFF. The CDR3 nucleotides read TGTGCCAGCAGAGGACAGGCTACTGAAGCTTTCTTT.

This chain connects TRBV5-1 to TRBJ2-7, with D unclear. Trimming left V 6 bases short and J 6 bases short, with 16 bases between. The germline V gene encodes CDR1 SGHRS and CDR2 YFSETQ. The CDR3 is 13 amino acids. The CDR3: CASIRTPTGEQYF. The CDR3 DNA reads TGCGCCAGCATAAGGACGCCTACCGGCGAGCAGTACTTC.

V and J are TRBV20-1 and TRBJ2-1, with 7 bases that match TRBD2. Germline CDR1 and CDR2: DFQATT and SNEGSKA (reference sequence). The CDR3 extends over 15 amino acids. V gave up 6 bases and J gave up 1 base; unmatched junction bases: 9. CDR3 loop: CSAISGSGSYNEQFF. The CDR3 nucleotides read TGCAGTGCAATTAGCGGGTCGGGGTCCTACAATGAGCAGTTCTTC.

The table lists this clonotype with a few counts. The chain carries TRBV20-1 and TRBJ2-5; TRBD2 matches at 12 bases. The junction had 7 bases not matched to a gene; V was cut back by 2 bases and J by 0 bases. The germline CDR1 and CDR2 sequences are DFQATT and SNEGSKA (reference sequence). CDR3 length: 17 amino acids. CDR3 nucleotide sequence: TGCAGTGCTAGATTTTACCGGACTAGCGGGAACCAAGAGACCCAGTACTTC. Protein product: CSARFYRTSGNQETQYF.

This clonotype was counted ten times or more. This CDR3 is CATSRRGITDTQYF. For the CDR3, the DNA is TGTGCCACCAGCCGTCGAGGGATCACAGATACGCAGTATTTT. This chain uses TRBV15 with TRBJ2-3; maybe TRBD2 (5 bases). Germline CDR1 and CDR2: LNHNV and YYDKDF (reference sequence). Between the trimmed V and J ends, which lost 5 bases and 2 bases, there was a span of 11 bases. There are 14 residues in the CDR3.

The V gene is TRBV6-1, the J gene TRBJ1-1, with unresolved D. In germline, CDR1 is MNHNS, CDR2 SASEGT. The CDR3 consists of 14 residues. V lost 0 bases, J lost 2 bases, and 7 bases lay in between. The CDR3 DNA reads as TGTGCCAGCAGTGAAGCGCGTGGAAACACTGAAGCTTTCTTT. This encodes CASSEARGNTEAFF.

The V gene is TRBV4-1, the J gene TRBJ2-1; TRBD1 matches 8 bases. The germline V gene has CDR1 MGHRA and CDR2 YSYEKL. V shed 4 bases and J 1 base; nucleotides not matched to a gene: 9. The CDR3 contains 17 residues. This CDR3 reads CASSRMAGGISYNEQFF. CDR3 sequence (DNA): TGCGCCAGCAGCCGAATGGCAGGGGGCATTTCCTACAATGAGCAGTTCTTC.

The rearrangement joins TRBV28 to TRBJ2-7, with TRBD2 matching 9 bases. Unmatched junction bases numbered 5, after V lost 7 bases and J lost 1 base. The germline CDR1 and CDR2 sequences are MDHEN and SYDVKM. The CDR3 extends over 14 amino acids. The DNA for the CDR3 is TGTGCCAGCATACCAGCGGGGGGATCCTACGAGCAGTACTTC. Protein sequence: CASIPAGGSYEQYF.

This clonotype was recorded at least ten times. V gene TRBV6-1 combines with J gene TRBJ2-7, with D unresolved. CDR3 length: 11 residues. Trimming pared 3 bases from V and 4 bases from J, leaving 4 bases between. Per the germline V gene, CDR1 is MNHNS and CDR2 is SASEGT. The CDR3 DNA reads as TGTGCCAGCAGTGAGAGGTACGAGCAGTACTTC. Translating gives CASSERYEQYF.

In nucleotides, the CDR3 is TGTGCCAGCAGTTTATCGTCCCTTCTAGCGGGGTACGAGCAGTACTTC. The encoded protein is CASSLSSLLAGYEQYF. The rearrangement joins TRBV27 to TRBJ2-7; the match to TRBD2 covers 9 bases. With 0 bases clipped from V and 4 bases from J, the junction kept 7 bases outside the gene matches. This CDR3 has 16 residues. Germline loops: CDR1 MNHEY, CDR2 SMNVEV (reference sequence).